The 19 T cell receptor beta chains below come from one sample, sequenced in a study of spatial heterogeneity in lung cancer (dated by TCRdb to between 2017 and 2020). This sample's time point label indicates: sample taken at primary tumor resection. Without any cell sorting, TCR sequencing was performed on whole RNA extracted either from tumor and nontumor lung tissue or from cryopreserved PBMC samples. The library was produced with 5' RACE. The run used a NextSeq 500. In TCRdb, the public reads were trimmed at Q25 with fastp and aligned with MiXCR, with productive beta chains retained. Each CDR3 protein gets just one entry, which takes the most common genes and DNA from the rows behind it. This sample lists about 45,000 distinct CDR3 sequences; approximately 6.8% were detected once. The ten largest account for roughly 45% of the sample. The sequences come from PBMCs, collected at surgery. These receptors all come from a female donor with early-stage non-small cell lung cancer.

This clonotype was seen many times. V usage is TRBV4-1 and J usage is TRBJ1-5, with TRBD1 matching 11 bases. This CDR3 region has 15 residues. Trimming at V came to 3 bases and at J to 4 bases, leaving 2 bases not matched to a gene. Germline V gives CDR1 MGHRA, CDR2 YSYEKL. The CDR3 DNA is TGCGCCAGCAGCCAGGGACAGGGGGGGAATCAGCCCCAGCATTTT. Amino acids: CASSQGQGGNQPQHF.

The genes are TRBV24-1 and TRBJ2-1, with D unresolved. This CDR3 has 15 residues. Deletions cut 1 base from V and 2 bases from J, with 8 bases between. CDR1 and CDR2 (germline): KGHDR, SFDVKD. The CDR3 DNA is TGTGCCACCAGTGATTTAAGGGTAACCTACAATGAGCAGTTCTTC. Its translation: CATSDLRVTYNEQFF.

This clonotype came up many times. The chain links TRBV14 to TRBJ2-7, with a weak D call TRBD1 (6 bases). V shed 8 bases and J shed 3 bases, with 14 bases lying between them. The CDR3 contains 13 residues. The germline gives CDR1 SGHDN, CDR2 FVKESK. The CDR3 nucleotides read TGTGCCAGCCTCAGGGGTCCCCACTACGAGCAGTACTTC. It translates to CASLRGPHYEQYF. The whole variable domain, remainder taken from reference TRBV14 and TRBJ2-7, is EAGVTQFPSHSVIEKGQTVTLRCDPISGHDNLYWYRRVMGKEIKFLLHFVKESKQDESGMPNNRFLAERTGGTYSTLKVQPAELEDSGVYFCASLRGPHYEQYFGPGTRLTVT.

There are many counts of this clonotype. The chain joins TRBV3-1 to TRBJ2-7; 15 bases map to TRBD2. CDR3 length: 18 residues. The J segment lost 5 bases and the V segment lost 3 bases, leaving 11 bases of the junction unmatched. CDR1 is LGHDT and CDR2 is YNNKEL in the germline V gene (reference sequence). The CDR3 region is CASSHPGLAGGNGNEQYF. As DNA, the CDR3 is TGTGCCAGCAGCCACCCAGGACTAGCGGGGGGGAATGGGAACGAGCAGTACTTC.

V gene TRBV5-6 combines with J gene TRBJ2-5; D call uncertain. V lost 2 bases and J 4 bases, leaving 3 bases between the germline ends. Germline CDR1 SGHDT, CDR2 YYEEEE. The length of the CDR3 is 11 residues. CDR3 DNA sequence: TGTGCCAGCAGCTTCGGAGAGACCCAGTACTTC. This gives the protein CASSFGETQYF. The complete variable domain, with remaining parts taken from reference TRBV5-6 and TRBJ2-5, reads DAGVTQSPTHLIKTRGQQVTLRCSPKSGHDTVSWYQQALGQGPQFIFQYYEEEERQRGNFPDRFSGHQFPNYSSELNVNALLLGDSALYLCASSFGETQYFGPGTRLLVL.

The rearrangement links TRBV5-1 to TRBJ2-7, with TRBD2 identical over 7 bases. Germline V gene lookup returns CDR1 SGHRS and CDR2 YFSETQ. With 4 bases clipped from V and 0 bases from J, the junction kept 10 bases outside the gene matches. The CDR3 spans 16 residues. In DNA form, the CDR3 reads TGCGCCAGCAGCCGCGGGGGAGCAAAGAGCTCCTACGAGCAGTACTTC. Translation gives CASSRGGAKSSYEQYF.

This chain connects TRBV11-2 to TRBJ1-1, with D perhaps TRBD1 (6 bases). Germline CDR1 SGHAT, CDR2 FQNNGV. There are 13 residues in the CDR3. Trimming removed 5 bases at V and 6 bases at J, with 13 bases between. Here the CDR3 reads CASSPWTVAEAFF. The DNA for the CDR3 is TGTGCCAGCAGCCCCTGGACAGTCGCTGAAGCTTTCTTT.

This clonotype was observed a few times. The J gene is TRBJ2-6, the V gene TRBV30; D gene unclear. Germline CDR1 GTSNPN, CDR2 SVGIG (reference sequence). V gave up 0 bases and J gave up 1 base, with 10 bases separating them. This CDR3 is built from 16 residues. CDR3 sequence (DNA): TGTGCCTGGAGTGTAAAAAGCGCTTCTGGGGCCAACGTCCTGACTTTC. Protein product: CAWSVKSASGANVLTF.

The table lists this clonotype with a count of one. This chain uses TRBV7-8 with TRBJ2-3, with unresolved D. The CDR3 consists of 13 residues. V was trimmed by 3 bases and J by 5 bases, leaving 9 bases between them. The V gene's germline CDR1 is SGHVS and CDR2 FQNEAQ. The CDR3 nucleotides are TGTGCCAGCAGCTTCCGACTTAAAGATACGCAGTATTTT. This sequence encodes CASSFRLKDTQYF. Drawing the rest from reference TRBV7-8 and TRBJ2-3, the complete variable domain is GAGVSQSPRYKVAKRGQDVALRCDPISGHVSLFWYQQALGQGPEFLTYFQNEAQLDKSGLPSDRFFAERPEGSVSTLKIQRTQQEDSAVYLCASSFRLKDTQYFGPGTRLTVL.

This sequence joins TRBV5-1 and TRBJ2-2, with D perhaps TRBD2 (5 bases). Germline V gene data show CDR1 as SGHRS and CDR2 as YFSETQ. The germline V and J ends were trimmed by 4 bases and 4 bases, with 17 bases remaining between them. The CDR3 sequence is 16 residues long. CDR3 protein: CASSPPEGSGTGELFF. DNA of the CDR3: TGCGCCAGCAGCCCCCCCGAGGGTTCCGGCACCGGGGAGCTGTTTTTT.

This clonotype was seen a few times. This chain uses TRBV25-1 with TRBJ2-3; D may match TRBD1 or TRBD2 (5 bases each). The CDR3 loop spans 15 amino acids. CDR1 and CDR2 from the germline V gene are MGHDK and SYGVNS. Trimming took off 4 bases at V and 5 bases at J, with 16 bases between the two ends. Written as DNA, the CDR3 is TGTGCCAGCAGTGGCTACAGGTCAGAGGGAGATACGCAGTATTTT. Protein sequence: CASSGYRSEGDTQYF.

This clonotype was picked up many times. The rearrangement links TRBV14 to TRBJ2-7, with TRBD2 matching over 7 bases. The CDR3 contains 16 residues. Germline V gives CDR1 SGHDN, CDR2 FVKESK. V shed 4 bases, J shed 2 bases, and the junction held 11 bases outside the gene matches. The CDR3 region has the DNA TGTGCCAGCAGCCCTCTCGACGCTAGCGGAACCTACGAGCAGTACTTC. Translation: CASSPLDASGTYEQYF.

The sample holds a few counts of this clonotype. This rearrangement joins TRBV7-9 to TRBJ2-3; the D gene is possibly TRBD2 (5 bases). V lost 1 base, J lost 2 bases, and 10 bases lay in between. Germline V gene lookup returns CDR1 SEHNR and CDR2 FQNEAQ (reference sequence). CDR3 length: 15 amino acids. CDR3 sequence: CASSLEGLSTDTQYF. In DNA form, the CDR3 reads TGTGCCAGCAGCTTAGAAGGACTTTCCACAGATACGCAGTATTTT.

This clonotype occurred many times. The V call is TRBV20-1, the J call TRBJ2-1, with D possibly TRBD2 on 6 matching bases. The CDR3 is 14 residues long. With 4 bases removed from V and 6 bases from J, the gap between germline ends came to 16 bases. Germline-derived CDR1 and CDR2 are DFQATT and SNEGSKA (reference sequence). The CDR3 DNA reads as TGCAGTGCTAACCCCAGCGGGCTACGCAATGAGCAGTTCTTC. Translated, it gives CSANPSGLRNEQFF.

Ten or more counts support this clonotype. The chain combines TRBV11-2 with TRBJ2-2, with D perhaps TRBD2 (5 bases). CDR1 is SGHAT and CDR2 is FQNNGV in the germline V gene. Trimming cost V 3 bases and J 1 base, with 9 bases left between them. This CDR3 contains 15 residues. CDR3 residues: CASSLRALNTGELFF. CDR3 bases: TGTGCCAGCAGCTTGCGGGCCCTGAACACCGGGGAGCTGTTTTTT.

This clonotype was picked up many times. This chain joins TRBV28 and TRBJ2-6, with D uncertain. Germline V lookup: CDR1 MDHEN, CDR2 SYDVKM. V was pared by 2 bases and J by 2 bases, with 7 bases between. The CDR3 totals 15 residues. CDR3 DNA sequence: TGTGCCAGCAGTTTAGATATTACTGGGGCCAACGTCCTGACTTTC. It is translated as CASSLDITGANVLTF.

The J gene is TRBJ2-3, the V gene TRBV20-1; 9 bases align to TRBD2. The CDR3 has 15 amino acids. Losses at the gene ends were 5 bases for V and 4 bases for J; bases not matched to a gene: 10. Germline CDR1 reads DFQATT; CDR2 reads SNEGSKA (reference sequence). In nucleotides, the CDR3 is TGCAGTGCTGGCAATAGCGGGGGTAGTGCAGATACGCAGTATTTT. Translated, it gives CSAGNSGGSADTQYF.

This clonotype was observed at least ten times. Germline and junction disagree at one end, which may indicate a read error. This chain connects TRBV10-1 to TRBJ2-3; D is undetermined. The CDR3 has 14 residues. Germline-derived CDR1 and CDR2 are WNHNN and SYGVQD (reference sequence). This CDR3 reads CASSVVAPTDTQYF. The CDR3, as DNA: TGCGCGAGCAGTGTGGTTGCTCCCACAGATACGCAGTATTTT.

This clonotype was found many times. The chain has TRBV6-5 and TRBJ1-6; D gene unclear. Trimming took 5 bases from V and 12 from J, leaving 14 bases between them. Looked up from germline, CDR1 is MNHEY and CDR2 is SVGAGI. The CDR3 covers 13 residues. In DNA, the CDR3 is TGTGCCAGCAGTCCACCTTCTACTGGACCCCTCCACTTT. Translating it yields CASSPPSTGPLHF.